The 18 T cell receptor beta chains below come from one sample, sequenced in a study of cytomegalovirus exposure and HLA in healthy donors. The PCR had 60 Vbeta and 13 Jbeta primers. Only in-frame clones appear in the TCRdb table, and some are missing; sequencing was by immunoSEQ multiplex PCR. The table shows tens of thousands of clones, with approximately 70% occurring only once. The specimen sequenced was PBMCs. These receptors came from a woman aged 45-65 years in good health and CMV-seronegative.

V and J are TRBV7-2 and TRBJ1-1; 8 nucleotides agree with TRBD1. The germline V gene has CDR1 SGHTA and CDR2 FQGNSA. The CDR3 has 13 amino acids. After removal of 3 bases from V and 7 bases from J, the junction contained 4 bases not matched to a gene. CDR3 residues: CASSFRGQGEAFF. CDR3 coding DNA: TGTGCCAGCAGCTTCCGCGGACAGGGTGAAGCTTTCTTT.

V usage is TRBV7-8 and J usage is TRBJ1-5; 9 bases are a match to TRBD1. This CDR3 contains 14 residues. CDR1 and CDR2 from the germline V gene are SGHVS and FQNEAQ. J was trimmed by 7 bases and V by 1 base; bases with no gene match: 2. The CDR3 loop reads CASSLGTGDQPQHF. CDR3 DNA sequence: TGTGCCAGCAGCTTAGGGACAGGGGACCAGCCCCAGCATTTT. The whole variable domain, filled in from reference TRBV7-8 and TRBJ1-5, reads GAGVSQSPRYKVAKRGQDVALRCDPISGHVSLFWYQQALGQGPEFLTYFQNEAQLDKSGLPSDRFFAERPEGSVSTLKIQRTQQEDSAVYLCASSLGTGDQPQHFGDGTRLSIL.

The rearrangement uses TRBV4-1 and TRBJ2-1, with D possibly being TRBD2 (5 bases). Germline CDR1 reads MGHRA; CDR2 reads YSYEKL. V was trimmed by 8 bases and J by 1 base, leaving 15 bases between them. The CDR3 consists of 15 residues. The CDR3 loop is CASREDIVSYNEQFF. DNA of the CDR3: TGCGCCAGCCGGGAAGACATAGTTTCCTACAATGAGCAGTTCTTC.

This clone showed up just a few times. The genes are TRBV5-4 and TRBJ2-1, with TRBD2 identical over 10 bases. Germline CDR1 reads SGHNT; CDR2 reads YYREEE (reference sequence). The CDR3 runs to 15 residues. V was pared by 3 bases and J by 5 bases, with 5 bases of the junction left unmatched. The CDR3 sequence: CASSSRTSGDNEQFF. In DNA, the CDR3 is TGTGCCAGCAGCTCCCGGACTAGCGGAGACAATGAGCAGTTCTTC.

The V gene is TRBV5-4, the J gene TRBJ2-5; 8 bases agree with TRBD1. V trimming: 3 bases; J trimming: 2 bases; junction bases outside the gene matches: 3. Germline V gene lookup returns CDR1 SGHNT and CDR2 YYREEE (reference sequence). This CDR3 is built from 14 residues. This CDR3 reads CASSSTGEQETQYF. Written as DNA, the CDR3 is TGTGCCAGCAGCTCGACAGGGGAACAAGAGACCCAGTACTTC.

This chain connects TRBV5-1 to TRBJ2-3; possibly TRBD1 for D (5 bases). The CDR3 consists of 17 residues. The germline V gene has CDR1 SGHRS and CDR2 YFSETQ. V was clipped by 1 base and J by 2 bases, with 17 bases between them. The DNA for the CDR3 is TGCGCCAGCAGCTTGTATCAGGGATCTCTCACCACAGATACGCAGTATTTT. Translated: CASSLYQGSLTTDTQYF.

The genes are TRBV28 and TRBJ2-7; 9 bases agree with TRBD2. Germline CDR1 is MDHEN and CDR2 is SYDVKM. The V and J ends lost 6 bases and 5 bases, in that order; junction bases with no gene match: 14. There are 16 residues in the CDR3. This CDR3 is CASSFVLAGVDHEQYF. The CDR3 region has the DNA TGTGCCAGCAGCTTCGTATTAGCGGGAGTGGACCACGAGCAGTACTTC.

V and J are TRBV4-1 and TRBJ1-2, with D uncertain. The CDR3 is 16 amino acids. Deletions cut 2 bases from V and 0 bases from J, with 13 bases between. Germline V gives CDR1 MGHRA, CDR2 YSYEKL. The CDR3 DNA reads as TGCGCCAGCAGCCAAAACTTCGACGGAGCTAACTATGGCTACACCTTC. Protein product: CASSQNFDGANYGYTF.

The V and J genes are TRBV2 and TRBJ1-5; the D is unclear. The CDR3 totals 14 residues. Trimming pared 3 bases from V and 6 bases from J, leaving 12 bases between. The germline CDR1 and CDR2 sequences are SNHLY and FYNNEI. In DNA form, the CDR3 reads TGTGCCAGCAGTGACAAAAGTATCGGTCAGCCCCAGCATTTT. It specifies CASSDKSIGQPQHF.

The gene calls are TRBV5-4 and TRBJ2-5; D possibly corresponds to TRBD2 (6 bases). The CDR3 consists of 15 residues. Germline V gives CDR1 SGHNT, CDR2 YYREEE (reference sequence). V shed 1 base and J shed 3 bases, with 13 bases lying between them. The CDR3 bases are TGTGCCAGCAGCTTGCGGATACCGGGGGAAGAGACCCAGTACTTC. This sequence encodes CASSLRIPGEETQYF.

J is TRBJ2-5 and V is TRBV6-5, with 9 bases that match TRBD1. Looked up from germline, CDR1 is MNHEY and CDR2 is SVGAGI. V lost 6 bases, J lost 2 bases, and 4 bases stayed unmatched. The CDR3 sequence is 14 residues long. CDR3 in amino acids: CASSKGTGQETQYF. As DNA, the CDR3 is TGTGCCAGCAGCAAAGGGACAGGGCAAGAGACCCAGTACTTC.

This clone was recorded only once. The DNA for the CDR3 is TGCAGCGTTGAGAGGGGGGGTCAAAACGAGCAGTACTTC. This sequence encodes CSVERGGQNEQYF. V gene TRBV29-1 combines with J gene TRBJ2-7; a weak D match, TRBD2 (7 bases). Trimming pared 3 bases from V and 5 bases from J, leaving 14 bases between. CDR1 is SQVTM, CDR2 ANQGSEA, per germline. The length of the CDR3 is 13 residues.

The rearrangement joins TRBV4-2 to TRBJ2-1; 10 bases fit TRBD2. CDR1 and CDR2 (germline): LGHNA, YNFKEQ. J gave up 0 bases and V 2 bases, and 1 base lay outside the gene matches. There are 16 residues in the CDR3. The CDR3 spells CASSQPSGSSYNEQFF. CDR3 sequence (DNA): TGTGCCAGCAGCCAACCTAGCGGGAGCTCCTACAATGAGCAGTTCTTC.

V is TRBV5-1 and J is TRBJ2-5, with 10 nucleotides matching TRBD1. The V gene's germline CDR1 is SGHRS and CDR2 YFSETQ. Trimming cost V 2 bases and J 4 bases; bases outside gene matches: 11. The CDR3 runs 17 residues. CDR3 region: CASSFSTGTGVGETQYF. Written as DNA, the CDR3 is TGCGCCAGCAGCTTCTCTACCGGGACAGGGGTTGGAGAGACCCAGTACTTC.

The chain couples TRBV2 to TRBJ2-1; D gene unclear. V dropped 8 bases and J dropped 3 bases, with 5 bases sitting between them. The CDR3 totals 11 residues. Looked up from germline, CDR1 is SNHLY and CDR2 is FYNNEI. The CDR3 is CASLLYNEQFF. CDR3 DNA: TGTGCCAGCCTACTCTACAATGAGCAGTTCTTC.

This clone was seen a handful of times. The V and J genes are TRBV18 and TRBJ1-5; D may be TRBD1 (6 bases). CDR1 is KGHSH and CDR2 is LQKENI in the germline V gene. This CDR3 contains 13 residues. V gave up 6 bases and J gave up 7 bases, with 13 bases separating them. CDR3 sequence: CASSQGQGQPQHF. The CDR3 DNA reads TGTGCCAGCTCGCAGGGGCAGGGGCAGCCCCAGCATTTT.

This sequence joins TRBV7-9 and TRBJ2-7; no reliable D call. Per the germline V gene, CDR1 is SEHNR and CDR2 is FQNEAQ (reference sequence). The CDR3 contains 14 residues. The ends were cut back, 5 bases at V and 3 bases at J, with 14 bases in the middle. CDR3 sequence (DNA): TGTGCCAGCAGCCACGCCGAGCAGCGCTACGAGCAGTACTTC. It translates to CASSHAEQRYEQYF.

This clone was recorded a few times. The genes are TRBV7-6 and TRBJ2-1, with a weak D call TRBD1 (6 bases). The CDR3 contains 13 residues. Trimming took 1 base from V and 5 from J, leaving 6 bases between them. CDR1 is SGHVS, CDR2 FNYEAQ, per germline. CDR3 residues: CASSLGQDNEQFF. CDR3 bases: TGTGCCAGCAGCTTAGGACAGGACAATGAGCAGTTCTTC.